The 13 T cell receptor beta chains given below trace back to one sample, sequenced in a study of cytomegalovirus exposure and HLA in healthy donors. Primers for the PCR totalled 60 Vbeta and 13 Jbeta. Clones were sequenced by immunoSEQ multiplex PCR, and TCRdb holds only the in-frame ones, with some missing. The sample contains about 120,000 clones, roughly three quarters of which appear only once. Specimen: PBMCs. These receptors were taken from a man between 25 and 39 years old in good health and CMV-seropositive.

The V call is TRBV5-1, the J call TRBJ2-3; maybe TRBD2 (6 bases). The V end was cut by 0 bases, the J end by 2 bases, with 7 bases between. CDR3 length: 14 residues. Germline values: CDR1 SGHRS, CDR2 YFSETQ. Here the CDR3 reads CASSLGLDTDTQYF. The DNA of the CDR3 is TGCGCCAGCAGCTTGGGACTAGACACAGATACGCAGTATTTT.

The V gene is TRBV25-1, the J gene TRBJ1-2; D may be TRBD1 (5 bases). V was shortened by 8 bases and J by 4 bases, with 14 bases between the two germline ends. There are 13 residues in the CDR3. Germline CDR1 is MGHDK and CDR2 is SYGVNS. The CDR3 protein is CASGNAGGYGYTF. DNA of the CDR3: TGTGCCAGCGGGAACGCGGGGGGCTATGGCTACACCTTC.

The CDR3 region is CASSSSRNNQPQHF. The CDR3 region has the DNA TGTGCCAGCAGTTCGTCTAGGAACAATCAGCCCCAGCATTTT. The chain is built from TRBV28 and TRBJ1-5; D ambiguous. V lost 4 bases, J lost 3 bases, and 10 bases lay in between. The CDR3 length is 14 residues. CDR1 and CDR2 (germline): MDHEN, SYDVKM.

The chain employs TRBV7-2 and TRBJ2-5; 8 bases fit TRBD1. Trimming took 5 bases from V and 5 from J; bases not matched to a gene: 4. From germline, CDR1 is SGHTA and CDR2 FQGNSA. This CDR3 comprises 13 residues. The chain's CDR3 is CASSRDRGETQYF. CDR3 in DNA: TGTGCCAGCAGCCGCGACAGGGGTGAGACCCAGTACTTC.

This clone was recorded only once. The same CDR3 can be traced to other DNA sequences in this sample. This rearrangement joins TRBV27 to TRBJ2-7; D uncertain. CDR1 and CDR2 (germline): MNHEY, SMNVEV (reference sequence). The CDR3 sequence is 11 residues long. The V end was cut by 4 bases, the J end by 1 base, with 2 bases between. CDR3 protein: CASSSSYEQYF. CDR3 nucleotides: TGTGCCAGCAGTTCTTCCTACGAGCAGTACTTC.

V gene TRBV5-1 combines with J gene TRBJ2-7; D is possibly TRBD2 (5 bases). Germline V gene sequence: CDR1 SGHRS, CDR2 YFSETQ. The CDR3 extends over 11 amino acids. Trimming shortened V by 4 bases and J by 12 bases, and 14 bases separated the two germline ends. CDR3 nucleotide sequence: TGCGCCAGCAGCCCGGGTCGCGGGTGGTACTTC. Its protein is CASSPGRGWYF.

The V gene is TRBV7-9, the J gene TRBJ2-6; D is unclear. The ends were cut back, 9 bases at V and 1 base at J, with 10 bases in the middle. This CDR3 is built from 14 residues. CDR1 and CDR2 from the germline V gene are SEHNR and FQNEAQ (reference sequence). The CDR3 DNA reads TGTGCCAGTGAGCTCGGGTCTGGGGCCAACGTCCTGACTTTC. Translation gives CASELGSGANVLTF.

Written as DNA, the CDR3 is TGTGCCAGCGCGAGACAGGGGGCGAATAGCAATCAGCCCCAGCATTTT. Encoded protein: CASARQGANSNQPQHF. This chain links TRBV27 with TRBJ1-5, with TRBD1 identical over 10 bases. V lost 8 bases and J lost 0; bases outside the gene matches: 7. This CDR3 has 16 amino acids. Germline V CDR1 and CDR2: MNHEY, SMNVEV (reference sequence).

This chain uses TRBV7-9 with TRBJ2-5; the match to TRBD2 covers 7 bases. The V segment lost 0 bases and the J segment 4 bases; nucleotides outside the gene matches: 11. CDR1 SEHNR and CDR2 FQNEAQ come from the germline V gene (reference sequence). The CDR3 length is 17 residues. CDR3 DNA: TGTGCCAGCAGCTTAGCCCGGCCAGGCGGGAGATCAGAGACCCAGTACTTC. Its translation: CASSLARPGGRSETQYF.

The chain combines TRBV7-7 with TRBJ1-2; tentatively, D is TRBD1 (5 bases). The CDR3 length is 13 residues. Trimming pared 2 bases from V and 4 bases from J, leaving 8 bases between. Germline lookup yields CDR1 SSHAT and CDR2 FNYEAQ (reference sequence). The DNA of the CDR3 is TGTGCCAGCAGCTTAACAGGCTCCTATGGCTACACCTTC. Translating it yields CASSLTGSYGYTF.

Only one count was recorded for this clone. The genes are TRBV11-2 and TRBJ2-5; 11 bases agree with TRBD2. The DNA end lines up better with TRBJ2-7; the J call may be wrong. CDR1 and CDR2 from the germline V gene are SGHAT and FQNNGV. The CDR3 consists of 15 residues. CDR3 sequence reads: CASSIWTSGPYEQYF. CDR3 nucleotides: TGTGCCAGCAGCATATGGACTAGCGGGCCCTACGAGCAGTACTTC.

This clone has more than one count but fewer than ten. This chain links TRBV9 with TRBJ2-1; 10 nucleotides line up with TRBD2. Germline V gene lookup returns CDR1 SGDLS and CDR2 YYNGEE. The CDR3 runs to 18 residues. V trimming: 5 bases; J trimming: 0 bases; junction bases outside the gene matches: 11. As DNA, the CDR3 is TGTGCCAGCAGTGCTGGGAGCGGGAGGGCGAGCTCCTACAATGAGCAGTTCTTC. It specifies CASSAGSGRASSYNEQFF.

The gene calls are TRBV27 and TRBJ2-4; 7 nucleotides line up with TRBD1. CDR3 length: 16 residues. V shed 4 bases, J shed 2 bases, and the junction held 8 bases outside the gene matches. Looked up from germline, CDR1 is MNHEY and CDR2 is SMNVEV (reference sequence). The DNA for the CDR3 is TGTGCCAGCAGTTCCAGACAGGGAACCACCAAAAACATTCAGTACTTC. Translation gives CASSSRQGTTKNIQYF.